The 18 T cell receptor beta chains reported below all come from one sample, sequenced in a study of OX40 agonist ivuxolimab in advanced cancers. Using immunoSEQ multiplex PCR, the repertoire was profiled, and TCRdb retains in-frame clones only, with some absent. The table lists tens of thousands of clones, about 89% of them singletons. Sequencing was performed on CD4+ or CD8+ T cells sorted from blood, taken in a trial of the OX40 agonist ivuxolimab. The receptor source for this set is an adult with an advanced solid tumor such as melanoma, head and neck, liver or kidney cancer.

The chain has TRBV10-2 and TRBJ1-2, with TRBD1 matching over 9 bases. Germline CDR1 and CDR2: WSHSY and SAAADI. The CDR3 is made up of 13 amino acids. V dropped 8 bases and J dropped 6; count of bases not matched to a gene: 7. Written as DNA, the CDR3 is TGCGCCAGCGTACCCACAGGGGGCGATGGCTACACCTTC. Its translation is CASVPTGGDGYTF.

This chain joins TRBV9 and TRBJ2-1, with a possible D match to TRBD1 (5 bases). V lost 3 bases to trimming and J lost 0 bases, with 10 bases between them. Germline V gives CDR1 SGDLS, CDR2 YYNGEE. The CDR3 sequence is 15 residues long. CDR3 loop: CASSGGYSSYNEQFF. In DNA, the CDR3 is TGTGCCAGCAGCGGGGGCTACAGCTCCTACAATGAGCAGTTCTTC.

This chain joins TRBV27 and TRBJ1-1; the D is unclear. Germline assignment: CDR1 MNHEY and CDR2 SMNVEV (reference sequence). The CDR3 is 12 amino acids. V was trimmed by 6 bases and J by 1 base, leaving 6 bases between them. This CDR3 is CASSSGNTEAFF. The CDR3 DNA follows: TGTGCCAGCAGCTCGGGGAACACTGAAGCTTTCTTT.

The rearrangement links TRBV9 to TRBJ2-2, with D perhaps TRBD1 or TRBD2 (5 bases each). The V gene lost 0 bases and the J gene lost 6 bases, with 15 bases spanning the gap. Germline V gene lookup returns CDR1 SGDLS and CDR2 YYNGEE. CDR3 length: 16 residues. The CDR3 loop reads CASSVAFRGVAGELFF. In DNA, the CDR3 is TGTGCCAGCAGCGTAGCTTTCCGGGGCGTTGCCGGGGAGCTGTTTTTT.

This sequence joins TRBV25-1 and TRBJ2-2, with D uncertain. This CDR3 region has 12 residues. Germline loops: CDR1 MGHDK, CDR2 SYGVNS. V lost 8 bases to trimming and J lost 6 bases, with 10 bases between them. The CDR3 reads CASARVAGELFF. DNA of the CDR3: TGTGCCAGCGCACGGGTGGCCGGGGAGCTGTTTTTT.

The gene calls are TRBV19 and TRBJ2-7, with D possibly being TRBD2 (6 bases). V was trimmed by 5 bases and J by 3 bases, leaving 14 bases between them. From germline, CDR1 is LNHDA and CDR2 SQIVND (reference sequence). The CDR3 loop spans 14 amino acids. The CDR3 DNA is TGTGCCAGTAGTTTCGGCGGGGACCTCTACGAGCAGTACTTC. Protein sequence: CASSFGGDLYEQYF.

The genes are TRBV27 and TRBJ2-3; possibly TRBD2 for D (6 bases). Germline lookup yields CDR1 MNHEY and CDR2 SMNVEV (reference sequence). This CDR3 region has 13 residues. V was cut by 6 bases and J by 2 bases, with 9 bases left in between. The CDR3 bases are TGTGCCAGCAGGGAGCGGGCCACAGATACGCAGTATTTT. Protein sequence: CASRERATDTQYF.

The gene calls are TRBV27 and TRBJ2-1; D remains unclear. V lost 7 bases and J lost 6, with 13 bases in between. The CDR3 runs 13 residues. Germline lookup yields CDR1 MNHEY and CDR2 SMNVEV (reference sequence). This CDR3 is CASTPGVPNEQFF. CDR3 nucleotide sequence: TGTGCCAGCACTCCTGGGGTTCCCAATGAGCAGTTCTTC.

The sample holds a few counts of this clone. The chain carries TRBV19 and TRBJ1-4, with D unclear. This CDR3 has 15 amino acids. The germline V gene encodes CDR1 LNHDA and CDR2 SQIVND (reference sequence). The V end was cut by 7 bases, the J end by 3 bases, with 15 bases between. CDR3 sequence: CASTYSLGANEKLFF. The CDR3 coding sequence is TGTGCCAGTACTTATTCGCTTGGGGCTAATGAAAAACTGTTTTTT.

This clone was recorded a few times. The chain combines TRBV7-9 with TRBJ2-2; D uncertain. The germline V and J ends were trimmed by 5 bases and 8 bases, with 9 bases remaining between them. Germline assignment: CDR1 SEHNR and CDR2 FQNEAQ (reference sequence). The CDR3 has 12 amino acids. This CDR3 reads CASSPAPGELFF. The CDR3 region has the DNA TGTGCCAGCAGCCCGGCCCCTGGGGAGCTGTTTTTT. The whole variable domain, filled in from reference TRBV7-9 and TRBJ2-2, reads DTGVSQNPRHKITKRGQNVTFRCDPISEHNRLYWYRQTLGQGPEFLTYFQNEAQLEKSRLLSDRFSAERPKGSFSTLEIQRTEQGDSAMYLCASSPAPGELFFGEGSRLTVL.

The J gene is TRBJ2-3, the V gene TRBV6-5; D is unresolved. Germline V gene data show CDR1 as MNHEY and CDR2 as SVGAGI. Trimming pared 5 bases from V and 3 bases from J, leaving 15 bases between. The CDR3 runs to 15 residues. The chain's CDR3 is CASSRTYGGTDTQYF. The DNA for the CDR3 is TGTGCCAGCAGTCGAACATACGGTGGAACAGATACGCAGTATTTT.

The chain uses TRBV10-1 and TRBJ2-1; a possible D gene is TRBD1 (6 bases). CDR1 is WNHNN, CDR2 SYGVQD, per germline (reference sequence). The CDR3 runs to 14 residues. V was trimmed by 3 bases and J by 7 bases, leaving 13 bases between them. The CDR3, as DNA: TGCGCCAGCAGTGATGGGCAGGGGTTGAATGAGCAGTTCTTC. It specifies CASSDGQGLNEQFF.

This clone came up once. The J gene is TRBJ1-5, the V gene TRBV5-5; TRBD1 agrees at 7 bases. CDR1 SGHKS and CDR2 YYEKEE come from the germline V gene (reference sequence). Trimming cost V 5 bases and J 1 base; bases outside gene matches: 6. The length of the CDR3 is 15 residues. For the CDR3, the DNA is TGTGCCAGCAGACCGACAGGGTACAGCAATCAGCCCCAGCATTTT. It yields the protein CASRPTGYSNQPQHF.

The rearrangement links TRBV6-6 to TRBJ2-7; unclear D gene. This CDR3 comprises 13 residues. Germline-derived CDR1 and CDR2 are MNHNY and SVGAGI (reference sequence). With 7 bases removed from V and 5 bases from J, the gap between germline ends came to 15 bases. In nucleotides, the CDR3 is TGTGCCAGCAACCACCGGGCTCTCGACGAGCAGTACTTC. The encoded protein is CASNHRALDEQYF.

The CDR3 nucleotides read TGCGCCAGATCGAAACAGGGGGACGAGCAGTACTTC. This codes for CARSKQGDEQYF. The chain recombines TRBV10-1 with TRBJ2-7; 8 positions agree with TRBD1. Germline V CDR1 and CDR2: WNHNN, SYGVQD (reference sequence). The V and J ends lost 9 bases and 5 bases, in that order; junction bases with no gene match: 6. CDR3 length: 12 amino acids.

The chain uses TRBV5-6 and TRBJ1-4, with TRBD1 as a possible D gene (6 bases). V lost 0 bases, J lost 3 bases, and 18 bases lay in between. Looked up from germline, CDR1 is SGHDT and CDR2 is YYEEEE. The CDR3 is 18 residues long. DNA for the CDR3: TGTGCCAGCAGCTTGGCAAATGGGGGCGCGGGAGCTAATGAAAAACTGTTTTTT. Its protein product is CASSLANGGAGANEKLFF.

The sample holds one count of this clone. The chain couples TRBV7-8 to TRBJ2-7; D unclear. This CDR3 region has 15 residues. The germline gives CDR1 SGHVS, CDR2 FQNEAQ. V gave up 0 bases and J gave up 0 bases, with 9 bases separating them. Here the CDR3 DNA reads TGTGCCAGCAGCTTAGCGGCCAGGACCTCCTACGAGCAGTACTTC. Translating gives CASSLAARTSYEQYF.

This clone turned up a few times. The gene calls are TRBV14 and TRBJ2-1; D is unclear. The germline CDR1 and CDR2 sequences are SGHDN and FVKESK. The CDR3 is 14 amino acids. V gave up 1 base and J gave up 1 base, with 5 bases separating them. In nucleotides, the CDR3 is TGTGCCAGCAGCCAAGTGACTTCCTACAATGAGCAGTTCTTC. It yields the protein CASSQVTSYNEQFF.